These 2 T cell receptor beta chains were all obtained from the same sample, sequenced in a study of cytomegalovirus exposure and HLA in healthy donors listed by TCRdb under 2017. Receptor libraries were prepared by the immunoSEQ multiplex PCR assay. For the multiplex PCR, a mixture combining 60 forward primers for TCR Vbeta segments and 13 reverse primers for TCR Jbeta segments was used. Sourced from immuneACCESS, this table was stored by TCRdb with only in-frame sequences that have V and J called. A share of the clones is absent; for the studies checked, an unresolved V gene accounts for under half, and the remainder has no known explanation. For this sample there are some 130,000 clones; 81% appear just once. Of the sample, less than 0.75% falls within the top ten clones. Sequenced material: PBMCs. Receptors originate from a man between 18 and 35 years old in good health and CMV-seronegative.

The rearrangement links TRBV15 to TRBJ2-3; D is possibly TRBD2 (5 bases). Between the trimmed V and J ends, which lost 8 bases and 4 bases, there was a span of 19 bases. CDR1 and CDR2 from the germline V gene are LNHNV and YYDKDF (reference sequence). This CDR3 is 15 amino acids long. The CDR3 region is CATVSTRERADTQYF. The CDR3 DNA follows: TGTGCCACCGTGTCCACTAGGGAAAGAGCAGATACGCAGTATTTT.

The chain couples TRBV11-2 to TRBJ1-1; TRBD1 might be the D (5 bases). The CDR3 has 14 amino acids. V was cut by 2 bases and J by 5 bases, with 12 bases left in between. The germline V gene encodes CDR1 SGHAT and CDR2 FQNNGV. This chain's CDR3 is CASSLTRGGTEAFF. In DNA, the CDR3 is TGTGCCAGCAGCTTAACGAGGGGAGGGACTGAAGCTTTCTTT.